One sample yielded the 27 T cell receptor beta chains listed below, sequenced in a study of cytotoxic CD8 clonotypes in ibrutinib-treated CLL. Using immunoSEQ multiplex PCR, the repertoire was profiled, and TCRdb retains in-frame clones only, with some absent. The profile covers under 75,000 clones, with less than 75% appearing a single time and roughly two fifths taken by the ten largest. Source: PBMCs, taken after 12 months of ibrutinib treatment. These receptors all come from a human donor with chronic lymphocytic leukemia.

The J gene is TRBJ1-1, the V gene TRBV5-1, with TRBD1 matching over 9 bases. The CDR3 length is 15 residues. The junction had 8 bases not matched to a gene; V was cut back by 5 bases and J by 3 bases. In germline, CDR1 is SGHRS, CDR2 YFSETQ. CDR3 nucleotides: TGCGCCAGCAGACGTTCAACAGGGGGCTACACTGAAGCTTTCTTT. Translating it yields CASRRSTGGYTEAFF.

The CDR3 region has the DNA TGTGCCAGCAGTTTGAACAGGGTAGCCTCCGAGCAGTACTTC. As protein: CASSLNRVASEQYF. This rearrangement joins TRBV27 to TRBJ2-7; D possibly corresponds to TRBD1 (6 bases). Per germline, CDR1 MNHEY and CDR2 SMNVEV (reference sequence). V was cut by 3 bases and J by 6 bases, with 15 bases left in between. The CDR3 length is 14 residues.

This clone was seen repeatedly, ten times or more. The genes are TRBV19 and TRBJ2-1; maybe TRBD2 (5 bases). CDR1 LNHDA and CDR2 SQIVND come from the germline V gene (reference sequence). Trimming stripped 7 bases from V and 2 bases from J, with 12 bases between. CDR3 length: 14 residues. CDR3 nucleotides: TGTGCCAGTACTCCAGGAGGTGCCTACAATGAGCAGTTCTTC. Translating it yields CASTPGGAYNEQFF.

The V call is TRBV4-2, the J call TRBJ2-5; D is possibly TRBD2 (5 bases). From germline, CDR1 is LGHNA and CDR2 YNFKEQ. CDR3 length: 15 residues. With 0 bases removed from V and 2 bases from J, the gap between germline ends came to 10 bases. The CDR3 spells CASSQDFRGQETQYF. CDR3 DNA: TGTGCCAGCAGCCAAGATTTCCGCGGGCAAGAGACCCAGTACTTC.

This clone appeared a few times. The rearrangement joins TRBV28 to TRBJ1-5; possibly TRBD1 for D (6 bases). The V and J ends lost 6 bases and 0 bases respectively, with 15 bases between them. Germline CDR1 MDHEN, CDR2 SYDVKM. The CDR3 has 16 residues. CDR3 protein: CASSPMGGRSNQPQHF. The CDR3 coding sequence is TGTGCCAGCAGCCCCATGGGGGGGCGTAGCAATCAGCCCCAGCATTTT. The complete variable domain, with remaining parts taken from reference TRBV28 and TRBJ1-5, reads DVKVTQSSRYLVKRTGEKVFLECVQDMDHENMFWYRQDPGLGLRLIYFSYDVKMKEKGDIPEGYSVSREKKERFSLILESASTNQTSMYLCASSPMGGRSNQPQHFGDGTRLSIL.

The chain links TRBV10-3 to TRBJ1-5; 9 positions match TRBD1. Germline V lookup: CDR1 ENHRY, CDR2 SYGVKD. J was trimmed by 10 bases and V by 6 bases; bases with no gene match: 10. The CDR3 runs 14 residues. The CDR3 protein is CAIREDRGGEPQHF. The DNA of the CDR3 is TGTGCCATCAGAGAGGACAGGGGAGGAGAACCCCAGCATTTT.

This rearrangement joins TRBV19 to TRBJ2-7, with 7 positions matching TRBD2. Germline trimming cut 1 base from V and 2 bases from J; bases unmatched to any gene: 5. This CDR3 is built from 15 residues. Germline V gene data show CDR1 as LNHDA and CDR2 as SQIVND (reference sequence). CDR3 amino acids: CASSIAAGVPYEQYF. The CDR3 nucleotides are TGTGCCAGTAGTATAGCGGCGGGAGTCCCCTACGAGCAGTACTTC.

The rearrangement joins TRBV6-5 to TRBJ2-2; D is ambiguous. Trimming pared 8 bases from V and 13 bases from J, leaving 14 bases between. CDR3 length equals 11 residues. Germline loops: CDR1 MNHEY, CDR2 SVGAGI. The CDR3, as DNA: TGTGCCAGCGCCGAAGTGTTTTGGCTGTTTTTT. It encodes CASAEVFWLFF.

The chain recombines TRBV5-4 with TRBJ2-7, with TRBD2 matching over 14 bases. The CDR3 consists of 16 residues. CDR1 and CDR2 from the germline V gene are SGHNT and YYREEE (reference sequence). With V trimmed by 1 base and J by 3 bases, 3 bases remained unmatched. The CDR3 nucleotides are TGTGCCAGCAGCTTGCGGACTAGCGGGAGGAACTACGAGCAGTACTTC. Encoded protein: CASSLRTSGRNYEQYF. Looking up the rest from reference TRBV5-4 and TRBJ2-7 gives the full variable domain: ETGVTQSPTHLIKTRGQQVTLRCSSQSGHNTVSWYQQALGQGPQFIFQYYREEENGRGNFPPRFSGLQFPNYSSELNVNALELDDSALYLCASSLRTSGRNYEQYFGPGTRLTVT.

V and J are TRBV11-2 and TRBJ2-7, with D maybe TRBD1 (6 bases). Trimming removed 5 bases at V and 1 base at J, with 24 bases between. The CDR3 is 18 residues long. Per the germline V gene, CDR1 is SGHAT and CDR2 is FQNNGV. CDR3 protein: CASSDESSGGRGSYEQYF. CDR3 coding DNA: TGTGCCAGCAGCGACGAGAGCAGCGGTGGCAGGGGTTCCTACGAGCAGTACTTC.

V gene TRBV5-1 combines with J gene TRBJ2-5; 12 nucleotides line up with TRBD2. V trimming: 4 bases; J trimming: 7 bases; junction bases outside the gene matches: 11. The CDR3 covers 16 residues. Germline assignment: CDR1 SGHRS and CDR2 YFSETQ. The CDR3 region is CASSGGTSGLGVTQYF. The CDR3 coding sequence is TGCGCCAGCAGCGGAGGGACTAGCGGGCTTGGGGTGACCCAGTACTTC.

The V call is TRBV7-2, the J call TRBJ2-4; D possibly corresponds to TRBD2 (5 bases). CDR1 and CDR2 (germline): SGHTA, FQGNSA. This CDR3 has 14 amino acids. V shed 5 bases and J shed 8 bases, with 16 bases lying between them. CDR3 region: CASSPGLGIYIQYF. The CDR3 nucleotides read TGTGCCAGCAGCCCGGGATTGGGGATATACATTCAGTACTTC.

This chain joins TRBV30 and TRBJ2-2; 16 bases line up with TRBD2. The junction had 11 bases not matched to a gene; V was cut back by 1 base and J by 3 bases. The germline CDR1 and CDR2 sequences are GTSNPN and SVGIG (reference sequence). The CDR3 covers 20 residues. CDR3 residues: CAWSALGLAGGPSDTGELFF. Written as DNA, the CDR3 is TGTGCCTGGAGTGCCTTGGGACTAGCGGGAGGGCCGTCGGACACCGGGGAGCTGTTTTTT.

The chain recombines TRBV30 with TRBJ1-1, with D hard to call. Trimming pared 3 bases from V and 1 base from J, leaving 9 bases between. Germline V CDR1 and CDR2: GTSNPN, SVGIG (reference sequence). The CDR3 has 13 residues. CDR3 residues: CAWSPNRNTEAFF. The CDR3 DNA is TGTGCCTGGAGCCCAAACAGGAACACTGAAGCTTTCTTT.

The chain recombines TRBV4-3 with TRBJ1-3; D remains ambiguous. This CDR3 comprises 15 residues. Trimming removed 0 bases at V and 0 bases at J, with 6 bases between. Germline loops: CDR1 LGHNA, CDR2 YSLEER. CDR3 coding DNA: TGCGCCAGCAGCCAAGAGGGGTACTCTGGAAACACCATATATTTT. It is translated as CASSQEGYSGNTIYF.

The V call is TRBV11-2, the J call TRBJ2-4; unclear D gene. The CDR3 covers 17 residues. Trimming took off 5 bases at V and 1 base at J, with 18 bases between the two ends. Germline V CDR1 and CDR2: SGHAT, FQNNGV. The CDR3, as DNA: TGTGCCAGCAGCACCCCCCGTAGGACCGTGGCCAAAAACATTCAGTACTTC. It is translated as CASSTPRRTVAKNIQYF.

This clone turned up a few times. This chain connects TRBV19 to TRBJ1-1, with TRBD1 as a possible D gene (6 bases). Trimming removed 6 bases at V and 6 bases at J, with 17 bases between. This CDR3 has 14 residues. The V gene's germline CDR1 is LNHDA and CDR2 SQIVND (reference sequence). The CDR3 loop reads CASRGPRGLSEAFF. The CDR3 DNA is TGTGCCAGTAGAGGGCCTCGGGGGCTTTCTGAAGCTTTCTTT.

The rearrangement joins TRBV6-5 to TRBJ2-7; D is unresolved. Germline-derived CDR1 and CDR2 are MNHEY and SVGAGI. V shed 0 bases and J shed 0 bases, with 9 bases lying between them. The CDR3 spans 15 residues. The CDR3 DNA sequence: TGTGCCAGCAGTTACTCGTCGCTGAACTCCTACGAGCAGTACTTC. Protein sequence: CASSYSSLNSYEQYF.

The chain recombines TRBV7-8 with TRBJ2-5; D might be TRBD1 or TRBD2, each matching 5 bases. The V end lost 2 bases, the J end lost 5 bases, and 24 bases lay between the germline ends. The CDR3 is 18 residues long. From germline, CDR1 is SGHVS and CDR2 FQNEAQ. The CDR3 sequence: CASSLQHAGAGLMETQYF. CDR3 bases: TGTGCCAGCAGCTTACAGCATGCCGGGGCCGGTTTGATGGAGACCCAGTACTTC.

The chain carries TRBV5-1 and TRBJ1-6, with D possibly TRBD1 on 6 matching bases. This CDR3 contains 17 residues. V shed 0 bases and J shed 10 bases, with 20 bases lying between them. CDR1 is SGHRS and CDR2 is YFSETQ in the germline V gene. In DNA, the CDR3 is TGCGCCAGCAGCTTGGGTATGGGGCAGGGGTTTTTGTCACCCCTCCACTTT. Translated: CASSLGMGQGFLSPLHF.

V usage is TRBV6-5 and J usage is TRBJ1-1; 7 bases map to TRBD1. The germline V gene encodes CDR1 MNHEY and CDR2 SVGAGI. The CDR3 is made up of 13 amino acids. J lost 1 base, V lost 6 bases, and 2 bases had no gene match. CDR3: CASRGQPNTEAFF. CDR3 DNA sequence: TGTGCCAGCAGGGGACAGCCGAACACTGAAGCTTTCTTT.

The chain couples TRBV28 to TRBJ2-2; the D gene is possibly TRBD2 (5 bases). The germline V gene encodes CDR1 MDHEN and CDR2 SYDVKM. The CDR3 contains 13 residues. V dropped 10 bases and J dropped 1 base, with 10 bases sitting between them. CDR3: CAIRGGNTGELFF. CDR3 nucleotide sequence: TGTGCCATCCGAGGAGGGAACACCGGGGAGCTGTTTTTT.

The chain links TRBV6-6 to TRBJ1-1, with 11 bases fitting TRBD1. The CDR3 extends over 15 amino acids. CDR1 is MNHNY, CDR2 SVGAGI, per germline (reference sequence). The ends lost 5 bases at V and 5 bases at J; junction bases unmatched: 7. CDR3 nucleotides: TGTGCCAGCAGTCTATGGACAGGGGGCTTAACTGAAGCTTTCTTT. Encoded protein: CASSLWTGGLTEAFF.

The rearrangement joins TRBV2 to TRBJ1-1; D is ambiguous. Trimming stripped 9 bases from V and 5 bases from J, with 13 bases between. From germline, CDR1 is SNHLY and CDR2 FYNNEI. This CDR3 region has 12 residues. The CDR3 region is CASRLSRTEAFF. The CDR3 DNA is TGTGCCAGTCGCCTCAGTAGGACTGAAGCTTTCTTT.

This sequence joins TRBV5-1 and TRBJ2-2; D is uncertain. CDR3 size: 15 residues. Trimming took off 4 bases at V and 3 bases at J, with 13 bases between the two ends. From germline, CDR1 is SGHRS and CDR2 YFSETQ. As DNA, the CDR3 is TGCGCCAGCAGCCTGAGGCGGATCGACACCGGGGAGCTGTTTTTT. It yields the protein CASSLRRIDTGELFF.

The chain uses TRBV2 and TRBJ2-7, with 8 nucleotides matching TRBD2. Germline CDR1 reads SNHLY; CDR2 reads FYNNEI. The CDR3 has 15 residues. With V trimmed by 5 bases and J by 7 bases, 13 bases remained unmatched. CDR3 DNA: TGTGCCAGCAGTATCCGGTTGAGCGGGAGAGGTGAGCAGTACTTC. Protein: CASSIRLSGRGEQYF.

This clone has just one count. This chain links TRBV4-2 with TRBJ2-7; 9 bases map to TRBD2. The CDR3 contains 14 residues. The junction had 4 bases not matched to a gene; V was cut back by 4 bases and J by 3 bases. The germline CDR1 and CDR2 sequences are LGHNA and YNFKEQ. The CDR3 spells CASSPSGTDYEQYF. In DNA, the CDR3 is TGTGCCAGCAGCCCTAGCGGGACGGACTACGAGCAGTACTTC.